The present T cell receptor (beta chain) was sequenced within a study of PD-L1 blockade in urothelial cancer. Study background: Researchers looked at the blood 3 weeks (second dose) and 6 weeks after treatment began.

Produced via immunoSEQ multiplex PCR; TCRdb's table is partial and in-frame only. There are under 120,000 clones in the sample; roughly 88% occur only once, and 2.4% lies in the top ten. Comments on this clone: Its target is not known.

General study findings and limits: Blood TCR clonality below the median before treatment was a predictor of better survival.

Disease in patients was locally advanced or metastatic urothelial carcinoma. Trimming took off 5 bases at V and 6 bases at J, with 11 bases between the two ends. The CDR3 is 13 amino acids. Germline V gene sequence: CDR1 SEHNR, CDR2 FQNEAQ (reference sequence). This receptor was identified in a man in his fifties with urothelial cancer. The chain combines TRBV7-9 with TRBJ1-5, with D possibly being TRBD1 (5 bases). This material consisted of PBMCs, taken around atezolizumab (anti-PD-L1) treatment. The CDR3 bases are TGTGCCAGCAGCAAAGGGGTCGGTCAGCCCCAGCATTTT. Amino acid sequence: CASSKGVGQPQHF.